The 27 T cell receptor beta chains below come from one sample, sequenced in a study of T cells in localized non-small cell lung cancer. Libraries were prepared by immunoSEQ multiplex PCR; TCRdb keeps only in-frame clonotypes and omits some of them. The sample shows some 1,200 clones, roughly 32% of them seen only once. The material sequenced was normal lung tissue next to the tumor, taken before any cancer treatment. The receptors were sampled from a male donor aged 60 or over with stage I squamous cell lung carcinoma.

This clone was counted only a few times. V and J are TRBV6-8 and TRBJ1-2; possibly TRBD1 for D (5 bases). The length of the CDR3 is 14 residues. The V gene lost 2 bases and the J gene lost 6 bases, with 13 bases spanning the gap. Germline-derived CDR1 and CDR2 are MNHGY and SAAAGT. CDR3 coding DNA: TGTGCCAGCAGTTACGGGGGGGACCAGAATGGCTACACCTTC. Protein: CASSYGGDQNGYTF.

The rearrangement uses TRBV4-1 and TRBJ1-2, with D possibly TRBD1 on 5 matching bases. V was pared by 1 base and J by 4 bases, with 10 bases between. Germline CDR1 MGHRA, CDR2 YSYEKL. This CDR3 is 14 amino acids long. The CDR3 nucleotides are TGCGCCAGCAGCCAAGCTAAACAGGCCTATGGCTACACCTTC. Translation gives CASSQAKQAYGYTF.

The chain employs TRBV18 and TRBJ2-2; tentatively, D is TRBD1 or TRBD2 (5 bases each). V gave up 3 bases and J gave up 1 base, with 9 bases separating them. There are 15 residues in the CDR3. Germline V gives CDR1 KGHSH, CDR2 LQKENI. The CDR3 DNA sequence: TGTGCCAGCTCACCCGCAGGGAGGAACACCGGGGAGCTGTTTTTT. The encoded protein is CASSPAGRNTGELFF.

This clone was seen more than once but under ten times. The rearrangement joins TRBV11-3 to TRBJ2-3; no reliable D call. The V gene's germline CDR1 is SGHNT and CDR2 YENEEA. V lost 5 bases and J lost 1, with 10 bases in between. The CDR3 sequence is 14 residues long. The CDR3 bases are TGTGCCAGCAGCCCGGAGCAAGGCACAGATACGCAGTATTTT. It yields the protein CASSPEQGTDTQYF.

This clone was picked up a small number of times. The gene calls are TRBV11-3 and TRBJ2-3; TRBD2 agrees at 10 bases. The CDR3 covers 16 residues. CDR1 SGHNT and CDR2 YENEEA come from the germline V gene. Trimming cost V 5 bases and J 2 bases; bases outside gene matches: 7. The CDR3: CASSERTSGYTDTQYF. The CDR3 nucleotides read TGTGCCAGCAGCGAACGGACTAGCGGATACACAGATACGCAGTATTTT.

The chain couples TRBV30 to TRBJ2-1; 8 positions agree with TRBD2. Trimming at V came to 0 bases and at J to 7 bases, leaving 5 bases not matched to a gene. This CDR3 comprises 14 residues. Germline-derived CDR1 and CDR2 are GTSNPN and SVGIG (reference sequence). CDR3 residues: CAWSVPGGGNEQFF. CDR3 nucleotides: TGTGCCTGGAGTGTACCAGGCGGGGGGAATGAGCAGTTCTTC. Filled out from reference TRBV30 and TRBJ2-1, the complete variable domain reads SQTIHQWPATLVQPVGSPLSLECTVEGTSNPNLYWYRQAAGRGLQLLFYSVGIGQISSEVPQNLSASRPQDRQFILSSKKLLLSDSGFYLCAWSVPGGGNEQFFGPGTRLTVL.

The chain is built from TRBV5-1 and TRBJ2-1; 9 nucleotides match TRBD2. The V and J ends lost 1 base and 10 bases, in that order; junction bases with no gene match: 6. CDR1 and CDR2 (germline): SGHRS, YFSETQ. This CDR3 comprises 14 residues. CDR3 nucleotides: TGCGCCAGCAGCTTGAGGGTAGCGGGAGTCGAGCAGTTCTTC. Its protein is CASSLRVAGVEQFF.

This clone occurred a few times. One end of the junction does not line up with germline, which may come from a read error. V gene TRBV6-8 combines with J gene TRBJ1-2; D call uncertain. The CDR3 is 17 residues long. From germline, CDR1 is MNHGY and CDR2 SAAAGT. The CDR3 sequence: CAISTRITQTTFYGYTF. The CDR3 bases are TGTGCCATCAGTACGAGGATTACCCAGACAACCTTCTATGGCTACACCTTC.

The CDR3 here is CASSMGLNTEAFF. In DNA, the CDR3 is TGTGCCAGTAGCATGGGTTTGAACACTGAAGCTTTCTTT. The rearrangement uses TRBV19 and TRBJ1-1; D remains unclear. CDR3 size: 13 residues. CDR1 LNHDA and CDR2 SQIVND come from the germline V gene (reference sequence). Trimming pared 6 bases from V and 0 bases from J, leaving 8 bases between.

The CDR3 DNA follows: TGTGCCACCAGCAGAGGGGACCAACAGGTCGGTTGGACTGAAGCTTTCTTT. Translation gives CATSRGDQQVGWTEAFF. This chain uses TRBV15 with TRBJ1-1; D might be TRBD1 (5 bases). Germline values: CDR1 LNHNV, CDR2 YYDKDF (reference sequence). V was clipped by 1 base and J by 5 bases, with 20 bases between them. The CDR3 length is 17 residues.

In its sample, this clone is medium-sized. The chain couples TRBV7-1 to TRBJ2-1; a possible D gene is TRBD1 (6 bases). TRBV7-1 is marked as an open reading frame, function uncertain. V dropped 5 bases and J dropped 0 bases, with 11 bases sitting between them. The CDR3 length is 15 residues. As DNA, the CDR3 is TGTGCCAGCAGCGCCACGGACAGCTCCTACAATGAGCAGTTCTTC. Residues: CASSATDSSYNEQFF.

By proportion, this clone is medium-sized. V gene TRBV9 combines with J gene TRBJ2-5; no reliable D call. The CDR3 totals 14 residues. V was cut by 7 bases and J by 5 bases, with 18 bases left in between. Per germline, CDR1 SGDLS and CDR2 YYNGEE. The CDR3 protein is CASRQTLTGETQYF. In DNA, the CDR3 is TGTGCCAGCCGGCAGACTCTAACTGGCGAGACCCAGTACTTC.

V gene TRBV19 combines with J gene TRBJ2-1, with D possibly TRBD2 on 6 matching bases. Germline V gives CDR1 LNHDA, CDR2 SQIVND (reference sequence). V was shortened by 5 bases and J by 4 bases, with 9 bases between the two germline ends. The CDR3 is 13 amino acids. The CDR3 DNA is TGTGCCAGTAGTCAAGCGGGTTACAATGAGCAGTTCTTC. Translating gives CASSQAGYNEQFF.

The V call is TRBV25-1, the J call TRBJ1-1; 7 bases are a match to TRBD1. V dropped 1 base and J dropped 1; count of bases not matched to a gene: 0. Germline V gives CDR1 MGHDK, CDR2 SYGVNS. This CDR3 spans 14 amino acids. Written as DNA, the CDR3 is TGTGCCAGCAGTGAATGGACAGGGAACACTGAAGCTTTCTTT. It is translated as CASSEWTGNTEAFF.

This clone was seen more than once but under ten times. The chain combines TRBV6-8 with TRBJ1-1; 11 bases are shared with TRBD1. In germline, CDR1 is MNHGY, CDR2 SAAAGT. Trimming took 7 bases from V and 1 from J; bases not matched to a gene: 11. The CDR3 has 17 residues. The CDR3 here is CASILRTGGSGNTEAFF. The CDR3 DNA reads TGTGCCAGCATTCTTCGGACAGGGGGCTCGGGGAACACTGAAGCTTTCTTT.

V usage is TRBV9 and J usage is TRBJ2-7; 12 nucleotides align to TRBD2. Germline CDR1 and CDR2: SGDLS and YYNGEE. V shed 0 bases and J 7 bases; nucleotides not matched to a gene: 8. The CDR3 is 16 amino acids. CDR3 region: CASSVGETSGREEQYF. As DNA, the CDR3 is TGTGCCAGCAGCGTAGGGGAGACTAGCGGGAGAGAAGAGCAGTACTTC.

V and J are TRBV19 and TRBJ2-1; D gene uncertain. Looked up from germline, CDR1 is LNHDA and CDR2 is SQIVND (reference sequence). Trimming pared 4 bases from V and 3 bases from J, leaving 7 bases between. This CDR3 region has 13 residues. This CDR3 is CASSNSIYNEQFF. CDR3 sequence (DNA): TGTGCCAGTAGTAACAGTATCTACAATGAGCAGTTCTTC.

The CDR3 here is CAWSPDPNTGELFF. The CDR3, as DNA: TGTGCCTGGAGCCCCGACCCGAACACCGGGGAGCTGTTTTTT. This chain joins TRBV30 and TRBJ2-2; D is unresolved. Germline V gives CDR1 GTSNPN, CDR2 SVGIG (reference sequence). Deletions cut 3 bases from V and 0 bases from J, with 8 bases between. The CDR3 has 14 residues.

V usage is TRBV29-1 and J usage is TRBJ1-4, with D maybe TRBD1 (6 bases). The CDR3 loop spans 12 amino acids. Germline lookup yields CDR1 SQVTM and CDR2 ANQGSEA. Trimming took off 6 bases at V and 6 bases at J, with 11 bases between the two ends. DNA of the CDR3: TGCAGCGTCTGGGGGCTCGATGAAAAACTGTTTTTT. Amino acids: CSVWGLDEKLFF.

The DNA of the CDR3 is TGTGCCAGCAGTGATGTTGGACAGACTAATGAAAAACTGTTTTTT. Its protein is CASSDVGQTNEKLFF. The J gene is TRBJ1-4, the V gene TRBV9; maybe TRBD1 (6 bases). Trimming removed 5 bases at V and 2 bases at J, with 13 bases between. The CDR3 totals 15 residues. Germline CDR1 SGDLS, CDR2 YYNGEE.

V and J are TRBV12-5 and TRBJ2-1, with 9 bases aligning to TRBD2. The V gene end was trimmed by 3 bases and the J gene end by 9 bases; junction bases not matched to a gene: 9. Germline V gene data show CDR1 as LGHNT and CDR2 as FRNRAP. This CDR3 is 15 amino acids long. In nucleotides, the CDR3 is TGTGCTAGTGGTTTTTATAGCGGGAGTTGGGCTGAGCAGTTCTTC. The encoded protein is CASGFYSGSWAEQFF.

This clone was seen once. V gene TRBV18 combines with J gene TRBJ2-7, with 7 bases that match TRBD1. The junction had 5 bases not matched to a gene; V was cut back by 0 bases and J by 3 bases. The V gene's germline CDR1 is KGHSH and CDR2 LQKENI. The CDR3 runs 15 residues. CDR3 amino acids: CASSPPMGQIYEQYF. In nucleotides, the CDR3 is TGTGCCAGCTCACCACCAATGGGACAGATCTACGAGCAGTACTTC.

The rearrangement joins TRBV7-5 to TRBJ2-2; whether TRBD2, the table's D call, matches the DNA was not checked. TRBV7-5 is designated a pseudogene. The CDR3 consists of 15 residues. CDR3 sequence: CASSFRGRDTGKLFF. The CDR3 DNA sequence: TGTGCCAGCAGCTTTAGGGGGAGGGACACCGGGAAGCTGTTTTTT.

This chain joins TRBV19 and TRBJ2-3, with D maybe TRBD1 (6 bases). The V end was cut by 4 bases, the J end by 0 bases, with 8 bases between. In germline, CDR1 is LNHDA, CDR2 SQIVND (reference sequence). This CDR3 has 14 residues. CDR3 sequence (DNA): TGTGCCAGTAGTAAGACAGGAAGCACAGATACGCAGTATTTT. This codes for CASSKTGSTDTQYF.

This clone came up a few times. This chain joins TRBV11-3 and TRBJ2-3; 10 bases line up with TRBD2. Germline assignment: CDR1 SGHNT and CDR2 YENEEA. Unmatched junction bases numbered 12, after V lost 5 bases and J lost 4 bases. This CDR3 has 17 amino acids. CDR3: CASSLGASGSPSDTQYF. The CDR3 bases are TGTGCCAGCAGCCTGGGGGCTAGCGGGAGCCCCTCAGATACGCAGTATTTT.

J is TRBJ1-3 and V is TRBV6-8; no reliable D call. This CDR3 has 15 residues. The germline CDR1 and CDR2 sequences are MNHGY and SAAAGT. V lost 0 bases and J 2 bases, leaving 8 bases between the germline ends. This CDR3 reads CASSYSTGAGNTIYF. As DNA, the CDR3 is TGTGCCAGCAGTTACTCGACCGGGGCTGGAAACACCATATATTTT.

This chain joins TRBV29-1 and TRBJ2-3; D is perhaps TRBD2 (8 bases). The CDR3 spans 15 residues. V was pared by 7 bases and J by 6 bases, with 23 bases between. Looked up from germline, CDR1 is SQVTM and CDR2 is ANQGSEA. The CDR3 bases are TGCAGCGCAGGGGGAGGAGCGGGAGTGGTTGATACGCAGTATTTT. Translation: CSAGGGAGVVDTQYF.